The source of this TCR beta chain is a study of blood T cell repertoires in COVID-19. In the study overall: There were acute and convalescent COVID-19 samples, and they came from the United States, Italy and Spain.

Living in about two dozen US areas, the participants were between roughly 18 and 90 years of age. On this clone itself: The sample contains more than one DNA sequence encoding this CDR3.

Sequenced by immunoSEQ multiplex PCR; TCRdb stores in-frame clones only, minus some. This sample has under 500,000 clones; 80% to 90% occur once, and the top ten carry around 1.1%. Germline-derived CDR1 and CDR2 are MNHEY and SMNVEV (reference sequence). There are 14 residues in the CDR3. V trimming: 6 bases; J trimming: 4 bases; junction bases outside the gene matches: 5. Input material: PBMCs or T cells enriched from blood (not recorded which). The genes are TRBV27 and TRBJ1-3, with TRBD1 identical over 8 bases. The TCR was taken from a man aged 25-45 years who had recovered from COVID-19. CDR3 region: CASRQTGAGNTIYF. For the CDR3, the DNA is TGTGCCAGCAGGCAGACAGGGGCGGGAAACACCATATATTTT.